A single sample is the source of the 11 T cell receptor delta chains below, sequenced in a study of gamma-delta chains in newborns, infants, children. TCRdb called clones anew from the reads with CATT. Among about 3,400 delta-chain clones listed, less than 0.3% were seen once. The material sequenced was blood. The source of these receptors is a child who was a newborn, infant or young child, either healthy, febrile or measles-vaccinated (not recorded which).

Written as DNA, the CDR3 is TGTGCCTGTGACACCTGGGGGACAGCACAACTCTTCTTT. It yields the protein CACDTWGTAQLFF. The chain recombines TRDV2 with TRDJ2; weak D call: TRDD3 (5 bases). This CDR3 contains 13 residues. Germline assignment: CDR1 GEAIGNYY and CDR2 EKD. Trimming pared 0 bases from V and 4 bases from J, leaving 5 bases between.

Concerning this clone: With a far larger clone one base away, a read error is the likely cause. The CDR3 is CARDAVWGTAQLFF. In DNA form, the CDR3 reads TGTGCCCGTGACGCCGTCTGGGGGACAGCACAACTCTTCTTT. J is TRDJ2 and V is TRDV2, with D maybe TRDD3 (6 bases). The CDR3 extends over 14 amino acids. Per the germline V gene, CDR1 is GEAIGNYY and CDR2 is EKD.

By proportion, this clone is medium-sized (0.01 to 0.1%). A read error may be the cause here, since a much bigger clone is one base away. J is TRDJ3 and V is TRDV2; D is perhaps TRDD3 (6 bases). The germline CDR1 and CDR2 sequences are GEAIGNYY and EKD. The CDR3 is made up of 20 amino acids. CDR3 sequence (DNA): TGTGCCTGTGACACGAAACCCTTGGATACTAGCTCCTGGGACACCCGACAGACGTTTTTC. Its protein is CACDTKPLDTSSWDTRQTFF.

A note on this clone: A single base is all that separates this from a far larger clone, so a read error is likely. This chain uses TRDV2 with TRDJ1; no firm D call. The CDR3 consists of 15 residues. Germline CDR1 and CDR2: GEAIGNYY and EKD. Deletions cut 3 bases from V and 4 bases from J, with 17 bases between. The CDR3 reads CACDALLSPLDKLIF. Written as DNA, the CDR3 is TGTGCCTGTGACGCGCTACTTTCGCCGCTCGATAAACTCATCTTT.

This clone was seen a few times. The protein in TCRdb stems from a much larger clone and differs at residue 15 from this DNA's translation, likely a read error; here the protein is translated from the DNA. The V call is TRDV2, the J call TRDJ3; 12 bases match TRDD3. This CDR3 comprises 20 residues. CDR1 GEAIGNYY and CDR2 EKD come from the germline V gene. CDR3 protein: CACDSPAGGYVSWDNRQMFF. The CDR3 region has the DNA TGTGCCTGTGACTCTCCCGCTGGGGGATACGTCTCCTGGGACAACCGACAGATGTTTTTC.

For this clone: One junction end does not reproduce the germline sequence, and a read error may be involved. The V call is TRDV1, the J call TRDJ3, with 8 bases matching TRDD3. The CDR3 has 24 amino acids. CDR1 and CDR2 from the germline V gene are TSWWSYY and QGS. CDR3 amino acids: CALGVLPSFQNWGLSSWDTRQMFF. The CDR3 DNA is TGTGCTCTTGGGGTCCTCCCCTCCTTCCAGAACTGGGGGTTAAGCTCCTGGGACACCCGACAGATGTTCTTC.

A word on this clone: A far larger clone lies a single base away; this is likely a read error. V is TRDV2 and J is TRDJ3, with a possible D match to TRDD3 (5 bases). Germline V gene sequence: CDR1 GEAIGNYY, CDR2 EKD. The CDR3 sequence is 18 residues long. CDR3 protein: CACDTKLESSRDTRQMFF. The CDR3 nucleotides are TGTGCCTGTGACACCAAACTGGAGAGCTCCCGGGACACCCGACAGATGTTTTTC.

Notes on this clone: TCRdb has a much larger clone's protein, which differs at residue 11 from the translation of this DNA, likely because of a read error; what is shown is the protein translated from the DNA. CDR3 sequence reads: CACDTLGDTRPTWDTRQMFF. The CDR3 nucleotides are TGTGCCTGTGACACTCTGGGGGATACGCGCCCAACCTGGGACACCCGACAGATGTTTTTC. The rearrangement joins TRDV2 to TRDJ3; 12 nucleotides agree with TRDD3. This CDR3 comprises 20 residues. With V trimmed by 1 base and J by 2 bases, 8 bases remained unmatched. In germline, CDR1 is GEAIGNYY, CDR2 EKD.

By its share, this clone is medium-sized (0.01 to 0.1%). A much larger clone is a single base away; this may be a read error. The CDR3 reads CACDPLLGDTFLTAQHFF. CDR3 bases: TGTGCCTGTGACCCTCTACTGGGGGATACCTTTTTGACAGCACAACACTTCTTT. The chain carries TRDV2 and TRDJ2; 12 nucleotides line up with TRDD3. The CDR3 extends over 18 amino acids. CDR1 and CDR2 (germline): GEAIGNYY, EKD.

This clone appeared a few times. The translation of this DNA and the TCRdb protein of a much larger clone differ at residue 6, probably owing to a read error; the protein shown here is translated from the DNA. The chain uses TRDV2 and TRDJ3; TRDD3 aligns across 12 bases. Trimming took 3 bases from V and 0 from J; bases not matched to a gene: 11. This CDR3 spans 21 amino acids. Germline V gene data show CDR1 as GEAIGNYY and CDR2 as EKD. The CDR3 spells CACDSTGGYSPSSWDTRQMFF. The CDR3 DNA reads as TGTGCCTGTGACTCGACTGGGGGATACTCACCTAGCTCCTGGGACACCCGACAGATGTTTTTC.

Concerning this clone itself: TCRdb records a much larger clone's protein for this DNA, with a difference at residue 8 that likely arises from a read error; the protein given is the translation of the DNA. The chain recombines TRDV1 with TRDJ1; 10 bases align to TRDD3. CDR3 length: 21 residues. V shed 5 bases and J 4 bases; nucleotides not matched to a gene: 25. Germline loops: CDR1 TSWWSYY, CDR2 QGS. Written as DNA, the CDR3 is TGTGCTCTTGGGACCGCGGGGGCTCGAGCTTACTGGGGGATCCCTTACGATAAACTCATCTTT. The encoded protein is CALGTAGARAYWGIPYDKLIF.